One sample yielded the 28 T cell receptor beta chains listed below, sequenced in a study of blood T cell repertoires in COVID-19. This table comes from immunoSEQ multiplex PCR, and its TCRdb copy is limited to in-frame clones, with some not included. The sample contains about 130,000 clones, about 85% of which appear only once. The sample consisted of peripheral blood. The source is a human donor in a cohort sampled during active COVID-19.

The V gene is TRBV3-1 (or the pseudogene TRBV3-2), the J gene TRBJ1-4; 7 bases line up with TRBD1. V lost 4 bases and J lost 4; bases outside the gene matches: 6. Per germline, CDR1 LGHDT and CDR2 YNNKEL (reference sequence). The CDR3 has 15 amino acids. For the CDR3, the DNA is TGTGCCAGCAGCCCCCGACAGGGTTTTAATGAAAAACTGTTTTTT. Its protein is CASSPRQGFNEKLFF.

V and J are TRBV12-3 or TRBV12-4 and TRBJ1-4, with D possibly matching TRBD1 (6 bases). The CDR3 has 13 amino acids. Trimming removed 6 bases from V and 12 bases from J, with 17 bases in between. Here the CDR3 reads CASRSTTGYQLFF. CDR3 sequence (DNA): TGTGCCAGCAGGTCTACAACAGGGTATCAACTGTTTTTT.

The gene calls are TRBV3-1 (or the pseudogene TRBV3-2) and TRBJ2-5, with 10 bases matching TRBD2. V lost 6 bases and J lost 2; bases outside the gene matches: 3. CDR3 size: 14 residues. Germline CDR1 is LGHDT and CDR2 is YNNKEL (reference sequence). This chain's CDR3 is CASSLAGVQETQYF. CDR3 DNA: TGTGCCAGCAGTCTAGCGGGAGTACAAGAGACCCAGTACTTC.

The V and J genes are TRBV7-8 and TRBJ1-5, with D unclear. CDR1 and CDR2 (germline): SGHVS, FQNEAQ. V gave up 4 bases and J gave up 9 bases, with 13 bases separating them. CDR3 length: 13 residues. CDR3 loop: CASSSELPRPQHF. CDR3 DNA sequence: TGTGCCAGCAGCTCCGAGCTCCCTAGGCCCCAGCATTTT.

V usage is TRBV12-3 or TRBV12-4 and J usage is TRBJ2-1, with a possible D match to TRBD2 (5 bases). The CDR3 contains 13 residues. Trimming left V 1 base short and J 5 bases short, with 6 bases between. CDR3 in amino acids: CASSLGENNEQFF. CDR3 nucleotide sequence: TGTGCCAGCAGTTTAGGGGAGAACAATGAGCAGTTCTTC.

This chain connects TRBV10-3 to TRBJ2-6; 7 nucleotides line up with TRBD1. The CDR3 has 15 amino acids. With 4 bases clipped from V and 4 bases from J, the junction kept 4 bases outside the gene matches. Germline V lookup: CDR1 ENHRY, CDR2 SYGVKD. CDR3 DNA: TGTGCCATCAGTGGGGACAGTAGAGGGGCCAACGTCCTGACTTTC. Encoded protein: CAISGDSRGANVLTF.

The chain employs TRBV30 and TRBJ2-3; 9 bases fit TRBD2. This CDR3 has 14 residues. J was trimmed by 5 bases and V by 4 bases; bases with no gene match: 7. Per the germline V gene, CDR1 is GTSNPN and CDR2 is SVGIG (reference sequence). CDR3 in amino acids: CAWTPGLAGDTQYF. CDR3 DNA: TGTGCCTGGACCCCGGGACTAGCTGGAGATACGCAGTATTTT.

The chain is built from TRBV7-2 and TRBJ2-3, with 8 nucleotides matching TRBD1. The CDR3 runs to 15 residues. In germline, CDR1 is SGHTA, CDR2 FQGNSA. V gave up 4 bases and J gave up 6 bases; unmatched junction bases: 9. The CDR3 DNA follows: TGTGCCAGCAGCTCAGGACAGGGTGTAATGGATACGCAGTATTTT. Amino acid sequence: CASSSGQGVMDTQYF. Based on the CDR3 plus reference TRBV7-2 and TRBJ2-3, the full variable domain is GAGVSQSPSNKVTEKGKDVELRCDPISGHTALYWYRQSLGQGLEFLIYFQGNSAPDKSGLPSDRFSAERTGGSVSTLTIQRTQQEDSAVYLCASSSGQGVMDTQYFGPGTRLTVL.

This clone appeared once. The CDR3 loop reads CASNPPGQNYEQYF. The CDR3 DNA follows: TGTGCCAGCAATCCTCCGGGACAGAACTACGAGCAGTACTTC. This chain joins TRBV6-5 and TRBJ2-7; 7 bases align to TRBD1. Germline CDR1 reads MNHEY; CDR2 reads SVGAGI. This CDR3 spans 14 amino acids. V was clipped by 7 bases and J by 3 bases; unmatched bases: 9.

As concerns this clone: This CDR3 is also generated by other DNA sequences in the sample. CDR3 in amino acids: CASSSTGGGTEAFF. The CDR3 region has the DNA TGTGCCAGTAGCTCCACAGGGGGAGGGACTGAAGCTTTCTTT. This chain joins TRBV19 and TRBJ1-1, with TRBD1 identical over 8 bases. CDR3 length equals 14 residues. The germline gives CDR1 LNHDA, CDR2 SQIVND (reference sequence). V gave up 6 bases and J gave up 5 bases; unmatched junction bases: 8. Variable domain in full (rest from reference TRBV19 and TRBJ1-1): DGGITQSPKYLFRKEGQNVTLSCEQNLNHDAMYWYRQDPGQGLRLIYYSQIVNDFQKGDIAEGYSVSREKKESFPLTVTSAQKNPTAFYLCASSSTGGGTEAFFGQGTRLTVV.

CDR3 region: CASSSKTRAEETQYF. For the CDR3, the DNA is TGTGCCAGCAGCTCAAAGACTAGGGCGGAGGAGACCCAGTACTTC. The chain recombines TRBV5-4 with TRBJ2-5; perhaps TRBD2 as D (6 bases). CDR1 is SGHNT and CDR2 is YYREEE in the germline V gene (reference sequence). V lost 3 bases, J lost 5 bases, and 17 bases lay in between. This CDR3 region has 15 residues.

The V gene is TRBV12-3 or TRBV12-4, the J gene TRBJ1-1; D ambiguous. Between the trimmed V and J ends, which lost 6 bases and 0 bases, there was a span of 8 bases. This CDR3 region has 13 residues. CDR3 amino acids: CASRVVVNTEAFF. The CDR3 region has the DNA TGTGCCAGCAGGGTCGTAGTGAACACTGAAGCTTTCTTT.

The J gene is TRBJ2-7, the V gene TRBV2; 8 nucleotides line up with TRBD2. The germline CDR1 and CDR2 sequences are SNHLY and FYNNEI. With V trimmed by 8 bases and J by 5 bases, 11 bases remained unmatched. The CDR3 has 14 amino acids. The CDR3 loop reads CASGKSGRYDEQYV. Written as DNA, the CDR3 is TGTGCCAGCGGGAAGAGCGGGAGATATGACGAGCAGTACGTC.

The CDR3 DNA reads as TGCGCCAGCAGCCCCACAGGGTCCTCACCCCTCCACTTT. Its protein is CASSPTGSSPLHF. The chain recombines TRBV4-3 with TRBJ1-6, with TRBD1 as a possible D gene (6 bases). The CDR3 runs to 13 residues. Germline CDR1 and CDR2: LGHNA and YSLEER. The ends were cut back, 4 bases at V and 10 bases at J, with 11 bases in the middle.

V usage is TRBV12-5 and J usage is TRBJ1-1, with D perhaps matching TRBD1 (6 bases). Germline V gives CDR1 LGHNT, CDR2 FRNRAP. V lost 6 bases and J lost 7, with 18 bases in between. The CDR3 sequence is 14 residues long. CDR3 nucleotides: TGTGCTAGTGGCAGACAGGAGTGGGGGATTGAAGCTTTCTTT. This gives the protein CASGRQEWGIEAFF.

This clone was counted once. This chain joins TRBV9 and TRBJ1-6; D is perhaps TRBD1 (5 bases). The CDR3 covers 14 residues. V shed 9 bases and J shed 7 bases, with 17 bases lying between them. Germline V CDR1 and CDR2: SGDLS, YYNGEE. The CDR3 coding sequence is TGTGCCACCGTCCTGGGGGGGTGGAATTCACCCCTCCACTTT. Translating gives CATVLGGWNSPLHF.

The chain links TRBV5-4 to TRBJ2-2; 10 nucleotides line up with TRBD1. Germline CDR1 reads SGHNT; CDR2 reads YYREEE (reference sequence). CDR3 length: 16 amino acids. Unmatched junction bases numbered 6, after V lost 2 bases and J lost 5 bases. CDR3 amino acids: CASSFFRDRGTGELFF. CDR3 DNA sequence: TGTGCCAGCAGCTTTTTTCGGGACAGGGGTACCGGGGAGCTGTTTTTT.

V usage is TRBV9 and J usage is TRBJ2-2; the D gene is possibly TRBD1 (5 bases). CDR1 and CDR2 (germline): SGDLS, YYNGEE. The V and J ends lost 1 base and 6 bases respectively, with 7 bases between them. The CDR3 is 13 residues long. The CDR3 DNA reads TGTGCCAGCAGCGTACAGGGATCCGGGGAGCTGTTTTTT. It is translated as CASSVQGSGELFF.

The V gene is TRBV30, the J gene TRBJ2-3, with 8 positions matching TRBD2. With 5 bases clipped from V and 3 bases from J, the junction kept 4 bases outside the gene matches. The CDR3 has 13 amino acids. Germline V CDR1 and CDR2: GTSNPN, SVGIG (reference sequence). The CDR3 DNA reads TGTGCCTGGGCGGGGGGCTGGACAGATACGCAGTATTTT. It yields the protein CAWAGGWTDTQYF.

The chain uses TRBV7-9 and TRBJ1-4; D is possibly TRBD1 (5 bases). The CDR3 loop spans 15 amino acids. Germline V gene data show CDR1 as SEHNR and CDR2 as FQNEAQ (reference sequence). Trimming left V 5 bases short and J 8 bases short, with 18 bases between. The CDR3 DNA reads TGTGCCAGCAGCGAGGCAGGGAGGTATTACGAAAAACTGTTTTTT. It encodes CASSEAGRYYEKLFF.

The chain is built from TRBV2 and TRBJ2-7; D is possibly TRBD2 (5 bases). The length of the CDR3 is 12 residues. CDR1 is SNHLY and CDR2 is FYNNEI in the germline V gene. Trimming removed 2 bases from V and 4 bases from J, with 6 bases in between. CDR3 sequence reads: CASSESGYEQYF. DNA of the CDR3: TGTGCCAGCAGTGAATCGGGATACGAGCAGTACTTC.

Only one count was recorded for this clone. V gene TRBV5-1 combines with J gene TRBJ2-1; D might be TRBD2 (6 bases). V was cut by 3 bases and J by 5 bases, with 15 bases left in between. CDR1 and CDR2 (germline): SGHRS, YFSETQ. CDR3 length: 15 amino acids. The CDR3 spells CASSSAVGGNNEQFF. CDR3 coding DNA: TGCGCCAGCAGCTCCGCGGTCGGGGGAAACAATGAGCAGTTCTTC.

CDR3 sequence: CASSNTGQSYQETQYF. The CDR3, as DNA: TGCGCCAGCAGCAATACAGGACAGAGTTATCAAGAGACCCAGTACTTC. This chain joins TRBV5-1 and TRBJ2-5; TRBD1 might be the D (6 bases). CDR1 and CDR2 from the germline V gene are SGHRS and YFSETQ. The CDR3 extends over 16 amino acids. Trimming removed 4 bases at V and 2 bases at J, with 18 bases between. The whole variable domain, filled in from reference TRBV5-1 and TRBJ2-5, reads KAGVTQTPRYLIKTRGQQVTLSCSPISGHRSVSWYQQTPGQGLQFLFEYFSETQRNKGNFPGRFSGRQFSNSRSEMNVSTLELGDSALYLCASSNTGQSYQETQYFGPGTRLLVL.

This chain uses TRBV19 with TRBJ1-1, with D possibly being TRBD1 (5 bases). CDR1 and CDR2 (germline): LNHDA, SQIVND (reference sequence). Trimming took 4 bases from V and 1 from J, leaving 16 bases between them. The CDR3 extends over 16 amino acids. CDR3 residues: CASSTRIWGPNTEAFF. CDR3 DNA sequence: TGTGCCAGTAGTACCCGGATTTGGGGCCCGAACACTGAAGCTTTCTTT.

V usage is TRBV7-2 and J usage is TRBJ1-2; a weak D match, TRBD1 (6 bases). The CDR3 spans 14 residues. V was trimmed by 5 bases and J by 8 bases, leaving 18 bases between them. The germline CDR1 and CDR2 sequences are SGHTA and FQGNSA. Here the CDR3 DNA reads TGTGCCAGCAGCCTCGAAGCGAACAGGGAAGGCTACACCTTC. Encoded protein: CASSLEANREGYTF.

The V and J genes are TRBV19 and TRBJ2-1, with D possibly being TRBD2 (6 bases). Germline V gene data show CDR1 as LNHDA and CDR2 as SQIVND (reference sequence). Trimming removed 5 bases from V and 10 bases from J, with 9 bases in between. The CDR3 is 11 amino acids. The CDR3 nucleotides are TGTGCCAGTAGTCGGGGGATGGAGCAGTTCTTC. This sequence encodes CASSRGMEQFF.

The gene calls are TRBV19 and TRBJ1-5; 11 nucleotides match TRBD1. Germline V gene sequence: CDR1 LNHDA, CDR2 SQIVND (reference sequence). The CDR3 length is 17 residues. After removal of 3 bases from V and 6 bases from J, the junction contained 10 bases not matched to a gene. The CDR3 region is CASSIPGQGGPLQPQHF. CDR3 bases: TGTGCCAGTAGTATTCCGGGACAGGGGGGGCCTCTTCAGCCCCAGCATTTT. Combining the CDR3 with reference TRBV19 and TRBJ1-5 gives the whole variable domain DGGITQSPKYLFRKEGQNVTLSCEQNLNHDAMYWYRQDPGQGLRLIYYSQIVNDFQKGDIAEGYSVSREKKESFPLTVTSAQKNPTAFYLCASSIPGQGGPLQPQHFGDGTRLSIL.

The chain combines TRBV7-2 with TRBJ1-2; TRBD1 aligns across 8 bases. The CDR3 sequence is 17 residues long. Germline assignment: CDR1 SGHTA and CDR2 FQGNSA. The V segment lost 5 bases and the J segment 7 bases; nucleotides outside the gene matches: 18. Here the CDR3 reads CASSLKMGAGGAPGYTF. The CDR3, as DNA: TGTGCCAGCAGCCTCAAAATGGGGGCAGGGGGCGCCCCTGGCTACACCTTC.